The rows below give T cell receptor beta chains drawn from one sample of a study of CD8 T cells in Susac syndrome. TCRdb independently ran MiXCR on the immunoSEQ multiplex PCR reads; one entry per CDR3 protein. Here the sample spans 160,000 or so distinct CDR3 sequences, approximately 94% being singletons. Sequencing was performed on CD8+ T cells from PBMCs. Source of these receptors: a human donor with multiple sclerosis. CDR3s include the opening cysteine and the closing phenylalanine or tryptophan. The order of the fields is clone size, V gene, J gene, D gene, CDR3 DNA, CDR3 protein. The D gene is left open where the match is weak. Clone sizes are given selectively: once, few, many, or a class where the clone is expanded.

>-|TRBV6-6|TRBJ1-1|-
TGTGCCAGCAGCTATCGGCTCACTGAAGCTTTCTTT
CASSYRLTEAFF
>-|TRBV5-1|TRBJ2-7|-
TGCGCCAGCAGCCGCGCCTACGAGCAGTACTTC
CASSRAYEQYF
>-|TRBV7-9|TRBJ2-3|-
TGTGCCAGCAGCTCTGGGACCGGGGATACGCAGTATTTT
CASSSGTGDTQYF
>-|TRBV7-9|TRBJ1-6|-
TGTGCCAGCAGTGCTTCGGGGAATTCACCCCTCCACTTT
CASSASGNSPLHF
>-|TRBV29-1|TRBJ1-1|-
TGCAGCGGCGTGCCTGGCAAAGGGACGGTAAGAGCTGAAGCTTTCTTT
CSGVPGKGTVRAEAFF
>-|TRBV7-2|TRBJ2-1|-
TGTGCCAGCAGCCTAGTGGCCTTTTCCAATGAGCAGTTCTTC
CASSLVAFSNEQFF
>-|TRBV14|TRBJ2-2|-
TGTGCCAGCAGCCAAGAGGTGGGGGGATTCGGCAACACCGGGGAGCTGTTTTTT
CASSQEVGGFGNTGELFF
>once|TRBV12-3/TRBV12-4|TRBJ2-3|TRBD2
TGTGCCAGCAGCACTAGCGTTAGCACAGATACGCAGTATTTT
CASSTSVSTDTQYF
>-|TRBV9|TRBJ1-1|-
TGTGCCAGCAGCGCAGACCAAAACACTGAAGCTTTCTTT
CASSADQNTEAFF
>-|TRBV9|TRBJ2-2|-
TGTGCCAGCAGCGGAGGGCGAGGCGGGGAGCTGTTTTTT
CASSGGRGGELFF
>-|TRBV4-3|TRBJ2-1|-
TGCGCCAGCAGCCAAGCCCCAGTTAATGAGCAGTTCTTC
CASSQAPVNEQFF
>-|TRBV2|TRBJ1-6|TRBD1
TGTGCCAGCAGTGACCTTGGGACAGTCTATAATTCACCCCTCCACTTT
CASSDLGTVYNSPLHF
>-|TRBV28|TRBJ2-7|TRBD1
TGTGCCAGCAGTTTACGACAGGGGCGGGTTGGGTACGAGCAGTACTTC
CASSLRQGRVGYEQYF
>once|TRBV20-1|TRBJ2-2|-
TGCAGTGCCGAGAAAGGCACCGGGGAGCTGTTTTTT
CSAEKGTGELFF
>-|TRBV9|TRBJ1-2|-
TGTGCCAGCAGCGCCATGGAGGGGACCGCTACACAGAAGGGTGGCTACACCTTC
CASSAMEGTATQKGGYTF
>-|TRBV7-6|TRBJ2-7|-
TGTGCCAGCAGCTTAGGGGAGTATGGCGAGCAGTACTTC
CASSLGEYGEQYF
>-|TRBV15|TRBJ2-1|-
TGTGCCACCAGCAGAAATGGACCCAACAATGAGCAGTTCTTC
CATSRNGPNNEQFF
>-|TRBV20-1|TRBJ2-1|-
TGCAGTGCTGCAGTTAACACGGGGGTTGGTTCCTACAATGAGCAGTTCTTC
CSAAVNTGVGSYNEQFF
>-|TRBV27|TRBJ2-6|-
TGTGCCAGCAGAATGACAGGTCTCTCTGGGGCCAACGTCCTGACTTTC
CASRMTGLSGANVLTF
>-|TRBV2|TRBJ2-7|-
TGTGCCAGCAAATCGAGGCCTAGTTCCTACGAGCAGTACTTC
CASKSRPSSYEQYF
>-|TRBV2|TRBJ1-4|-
TGTGCCAGCGGCCTGACAGATTGGGGTGAAAAACTGTTTTTT
CASGLTDWGEKLFF
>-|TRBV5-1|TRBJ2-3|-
TGCGCCAGCAGCTGGAACAAACAGGGGAGGTCAGATACGCAGTATTTT
CASSWNKQGRSDTQYF
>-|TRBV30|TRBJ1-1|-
TGTGCCTGGAGTGTACTGGGGGGGAACACTGAAGCTTTCTTT
CAWSVLGGNTEAFF
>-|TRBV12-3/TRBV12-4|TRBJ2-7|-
TGTGCCAGCAGTCCATCCGGGCCCCATTCAGAGCAGTACTTC
CASSPSGPHSEQYF
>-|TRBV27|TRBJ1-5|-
TGTGCCAGCGCAAGACTTGGCAATCAGCCCCAGCATTTT
CASARLGNQPQHF
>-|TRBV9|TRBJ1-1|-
TGTGCCAGCAGCCTCGGCGCACAGGGAATGAACACTGAAGCTTTCTTT
CASSLGAQGMNTEAFF
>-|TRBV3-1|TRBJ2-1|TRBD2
TGTGCCAGCAGCCAAGTAGTCCCTAGCGGGGGCTACAATGAGCAGTTCTTC
CASSQVVPSGGYNEQFF
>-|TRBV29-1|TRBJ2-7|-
TGCAGCGTTGAACGACGGGACGAGCAGTACTTC
CSVERRDEQYF